This TCR beta chain came from a study of Tregs in tolerant kidney transplant recipients. Study findings and constraints: Changing PCR primers prevented nucleotide comparison between some patients' samples. Biological reproducibility was not directly addressed, but technical replication error appeared minimal.

A note on this clone: Its antigen is still unknown. The junction and the germline gene differ at one end; a read error may be behind it.

Libraries were prepared by immunoSEQ multiplex PCR; TCRdb keeps only in-frame clonotypes and omits some of them. This table has about 87,000 clones, 93% appearing once. CD4+CD25+CD127- Tregs, CD4+CD25- non-Tregs, CD4 and CD8 cells were sorted. The sample here was CD4+ T cells from blood, taken before the transplant. This TCR was recovered from a human donor who received a combined kidney and bone marrow transplant.

This CDR3 is CASSLRTSGDIYGQYF. The DNA of the CDR3 is TGTGCCAGCAGCTTACGGACTAGCGGGGATATATACGGGCAGTACTTC. The chain combines TRBV7-2 with TRBJ2-7, with 12 bases fitting TRBD2. The CDR3 contains 16 residues. From germline, CDR1 is SGHTA and CDR2 FQGNSA.